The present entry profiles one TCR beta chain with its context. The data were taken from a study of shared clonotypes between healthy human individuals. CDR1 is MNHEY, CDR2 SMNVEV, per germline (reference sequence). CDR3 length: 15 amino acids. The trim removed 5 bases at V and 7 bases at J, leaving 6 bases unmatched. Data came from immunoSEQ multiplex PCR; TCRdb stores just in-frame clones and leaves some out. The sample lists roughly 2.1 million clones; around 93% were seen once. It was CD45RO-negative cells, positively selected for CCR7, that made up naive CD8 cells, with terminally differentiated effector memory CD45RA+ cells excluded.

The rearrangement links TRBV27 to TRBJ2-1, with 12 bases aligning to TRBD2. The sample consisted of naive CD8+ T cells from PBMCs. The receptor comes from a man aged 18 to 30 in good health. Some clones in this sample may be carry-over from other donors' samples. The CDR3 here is CASSNGLAGRNEQFF. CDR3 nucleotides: TGTGCCAGCAGTAACGGACTAGCGGGACGGAATGAGCAGTTCTTC.